What follows describes a single T cell receptor beta chain. Its target is unknown. This sample is part of a study of cytomegalovirus exposure and HLA in healthy donors. Whole-study findings and limits: Later analysis revealed greater clonal expansion in HLA-associated TCR beta chains than in equally common others.

The PCR employed 60 Vbeta primers together with 13 Jbeta primers. Here immunoSEQ multiplex PCR was the method, and the copy in TCRdb shows in-frame clones only, minus some. The data show under 200,000 clones, approximately 62% seen once. V shed 1 base and J shed 4 bases, with 7 bases lying between them. This CDR3 has 13 amino acids. CDR1 and CDR2 (germline): MGHRA, YSYEKL. The receptor comes from a man between 50 and 59 years old in good health and CMV-seronegative. Sequencing was done on a sample of PBMCs. The genes are TRBV4-1 and TRBJ2-5; D may be TRBD2 (5 bases). CDR3 loop: CASSQGGLETQYF. The CDR3 bases are TGCGCCAGCAGCCAAGGAGGGTTAGAGACCCAGTACTTC.